This TCR beta chain was profiled in a study of control samples from healthy donors and cancer patients. The data were produced by immunoSEQ multiplex PCR, yet TCRdb's version contains in-frame clones alone and is incomplete. Among 130,000 or so clones listed, about 90% were seen once. Germline values: CDR1 DFQATT, CDR2 SNEGSKA (reference sequence). The CDR3 runs to 10 residues. V lost 6 bases to trimming and J lost 12 bases, with 12 bases between them. The specimen was blood. This chain connects TRBV20-1 to TRBJ2-1; D is unclear. The TCR originated in a woman in her forties or fifties in good health. As DNA, the CDR3 is TGCAGTGCGAGTACTCGGTGGCAGTTCTTC. Translating gives CSASTRWQFF.